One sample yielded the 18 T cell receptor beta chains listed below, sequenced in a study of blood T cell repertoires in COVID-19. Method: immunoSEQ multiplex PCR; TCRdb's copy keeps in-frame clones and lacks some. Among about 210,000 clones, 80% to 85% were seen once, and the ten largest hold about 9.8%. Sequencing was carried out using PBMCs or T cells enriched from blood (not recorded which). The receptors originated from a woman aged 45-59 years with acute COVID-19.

The CDR3 is CASSTRQGVNEQFF. CDR3 nucleotides: TGTGCCAGTAGTACGAGACAGGGGGTCAATGAGCAGTTCTTC. The chain has TRBV19 and TRBJ2-1; 9 bases line up with TRBD1. The CDR3 loop spans 14 amino acids. With V trimmed by 4 bases and J by 6 bases, 4 bases remained unmatched. Germline CDR1 is LNHDA and CDR2 is SQIVND (reference sequence). The whole variable domain, remainder taken from reference TRBV19 and TRBJ2-1, is DGGITQSPKYLFRKEGQNVTLSCEQNLNHDAMYWYRQDPGQGLRLIYYSQIVNDFQKGDIAEGYSVSREKKESFPLTVTSAQKNPTAFYLCASSTRQGVNEQFFGPGTRLTVL.

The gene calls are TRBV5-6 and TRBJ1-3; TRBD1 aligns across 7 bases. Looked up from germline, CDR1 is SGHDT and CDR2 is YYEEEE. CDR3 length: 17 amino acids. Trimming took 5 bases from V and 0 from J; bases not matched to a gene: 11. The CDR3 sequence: CASRRGQATYSGNTIYF. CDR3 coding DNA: TGTGCCAGCAGACGTGGACAGGCGACCTACTCTGGAAACACCATATATTTT.

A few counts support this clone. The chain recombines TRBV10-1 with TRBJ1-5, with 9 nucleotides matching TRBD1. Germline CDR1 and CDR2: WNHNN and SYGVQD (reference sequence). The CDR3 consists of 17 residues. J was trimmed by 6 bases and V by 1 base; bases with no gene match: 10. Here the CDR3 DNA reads TGCGCCAGCAGTGAGTGCCCGGGGGGACAGGGACTTCAGCCCCAGCATTTT. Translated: CASSECPGGQGLQPQHF.

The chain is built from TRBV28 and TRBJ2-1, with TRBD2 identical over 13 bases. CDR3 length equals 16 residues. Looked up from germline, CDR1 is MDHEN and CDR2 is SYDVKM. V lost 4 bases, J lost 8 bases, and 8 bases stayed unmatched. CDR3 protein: CASSSPGTSGTHEQFF. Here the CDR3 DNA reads TGTGCCAGCAGTTCCCCCGGGACTAGCGGGACTCATGAGCAGTTCTTC.

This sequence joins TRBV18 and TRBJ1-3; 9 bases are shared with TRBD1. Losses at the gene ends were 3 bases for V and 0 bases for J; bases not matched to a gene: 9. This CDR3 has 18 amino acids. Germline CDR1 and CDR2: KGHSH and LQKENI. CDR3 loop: CASSPPTGGWSSGNTIYF. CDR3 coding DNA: TGTGCCAGCTCACCGCCTACAGGGGGCTGGAGCTCTGGAAACACCATATATTTT.

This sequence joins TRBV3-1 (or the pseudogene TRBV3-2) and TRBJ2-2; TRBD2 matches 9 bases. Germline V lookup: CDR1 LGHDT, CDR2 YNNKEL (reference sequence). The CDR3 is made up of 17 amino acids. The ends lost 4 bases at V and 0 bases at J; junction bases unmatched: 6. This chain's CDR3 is CASSLAGATTNTGELFF. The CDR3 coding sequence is TGTGCCAGCAGCCTAGCGGGGGCCACGACGAACACCGGGGAGCTGTTTTTT.

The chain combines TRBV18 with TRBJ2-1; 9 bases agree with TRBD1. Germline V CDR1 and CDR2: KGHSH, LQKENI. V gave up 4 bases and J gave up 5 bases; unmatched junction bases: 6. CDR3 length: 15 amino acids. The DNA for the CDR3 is TGTGCCAGCTCACGACTCCGGGACAGGGACAATGAGCAGTTCTTC. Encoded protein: CASSRLRDRDNEQFF.

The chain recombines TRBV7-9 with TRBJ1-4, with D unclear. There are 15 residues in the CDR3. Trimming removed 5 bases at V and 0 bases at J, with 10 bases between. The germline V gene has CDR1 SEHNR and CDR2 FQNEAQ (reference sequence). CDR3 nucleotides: TGTGCCAGCAGCCTCGGGATCTCAACTAATGAAAAACTGTTTTTT. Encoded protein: CASSLGISTNEKLFF.

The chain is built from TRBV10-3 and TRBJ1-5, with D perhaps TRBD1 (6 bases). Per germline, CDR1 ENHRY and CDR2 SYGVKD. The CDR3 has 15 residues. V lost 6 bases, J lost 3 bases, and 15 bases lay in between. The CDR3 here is CAISGTQVNNQPQHF. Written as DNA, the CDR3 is TGTGCCATCAGCGGGACACAAGTAAACAATCAGCCCCAGCATTTT.

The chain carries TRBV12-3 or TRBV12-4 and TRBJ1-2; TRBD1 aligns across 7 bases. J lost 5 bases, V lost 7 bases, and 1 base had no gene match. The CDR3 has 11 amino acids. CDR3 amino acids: CASTGGYGYTF. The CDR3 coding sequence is TGTGCCAGCACAGGGGGATATGGCTACACCTTC.

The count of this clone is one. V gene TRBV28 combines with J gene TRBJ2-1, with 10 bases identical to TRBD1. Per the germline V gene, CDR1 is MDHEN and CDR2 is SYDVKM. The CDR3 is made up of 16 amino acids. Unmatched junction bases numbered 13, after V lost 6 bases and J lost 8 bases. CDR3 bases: TGTGCCAGCAGCTTTTCCCCGGGACAGGGGCCCCATGAGCAGTTCTTC. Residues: CASSFSPGQGPHEQFF. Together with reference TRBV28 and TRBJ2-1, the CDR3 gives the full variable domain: DVKVTQSSRYLVKRTGEKVFLECVQDMDHENMFWYRQDPGLGLRLIYFSYDVKMKEKGDIPEGYSVSREKKERFSLILESASTNQTSMYLCASSFSPGQGPHEQFFGPGTRLTVL.

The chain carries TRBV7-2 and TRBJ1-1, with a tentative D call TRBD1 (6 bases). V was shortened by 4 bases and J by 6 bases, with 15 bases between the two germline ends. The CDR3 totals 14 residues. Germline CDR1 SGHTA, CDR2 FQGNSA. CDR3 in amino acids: CASSSQGYGAEAFF. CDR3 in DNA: TGTGCCAGCAGCTCACAGGGCTACGGGGCTGAAGCTTTCTTT.

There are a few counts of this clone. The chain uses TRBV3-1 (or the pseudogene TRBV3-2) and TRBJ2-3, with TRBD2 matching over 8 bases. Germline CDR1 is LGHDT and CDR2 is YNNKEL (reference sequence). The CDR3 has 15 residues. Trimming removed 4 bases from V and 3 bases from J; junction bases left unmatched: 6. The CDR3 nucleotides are TGTGCCAGCAGCCTAGGACTAGCCAGGACAGATACGCAGTATTTT. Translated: CASSLGLARTDTQYF.

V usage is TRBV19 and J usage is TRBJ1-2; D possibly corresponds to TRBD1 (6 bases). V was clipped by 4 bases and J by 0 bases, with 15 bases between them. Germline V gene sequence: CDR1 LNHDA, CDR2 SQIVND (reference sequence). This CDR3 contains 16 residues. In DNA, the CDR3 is TGTGCCAGTAGTACCCGACAGGAAACGACTAACTATGGCTACACCTTC. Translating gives CASSTRQETTNYGYTF.

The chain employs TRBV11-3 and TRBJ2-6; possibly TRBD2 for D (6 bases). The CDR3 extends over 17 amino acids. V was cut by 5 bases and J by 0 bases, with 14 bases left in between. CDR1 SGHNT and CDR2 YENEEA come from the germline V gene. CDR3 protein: CASSVGYGGSGANVLTF. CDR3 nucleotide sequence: TGTGCCAGCAGCGTGGGCTACGGGGGCTCTGGGGCCAACGTCCTGACTTTC.

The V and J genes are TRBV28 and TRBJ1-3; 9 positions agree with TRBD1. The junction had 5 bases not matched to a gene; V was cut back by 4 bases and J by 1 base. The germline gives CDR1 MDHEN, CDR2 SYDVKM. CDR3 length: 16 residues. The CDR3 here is CASSSQGAISGNTIYF. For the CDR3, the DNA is TGTGCCAGCAGTTCACAGGGGGCTATTTCTGGAAACACCATATATTTT.

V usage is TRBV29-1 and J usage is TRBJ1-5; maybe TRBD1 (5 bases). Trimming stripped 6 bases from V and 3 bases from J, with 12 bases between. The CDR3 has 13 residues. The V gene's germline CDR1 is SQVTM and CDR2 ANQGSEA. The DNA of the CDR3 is TGCAGCGTCCGGGGGGATCCCAATCAGCCCCAGCATTTT. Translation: CSVRGDPNQPQHF.

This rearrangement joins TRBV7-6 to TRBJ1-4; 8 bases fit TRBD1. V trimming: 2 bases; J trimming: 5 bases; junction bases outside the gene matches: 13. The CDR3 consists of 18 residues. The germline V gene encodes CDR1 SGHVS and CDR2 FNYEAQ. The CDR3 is CASSLNPPEGQVNEKLFF. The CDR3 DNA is TGTGCCAGCAGCTTAAATCCACCCGAGGGACAGGTGAATGAAAAACTGTTTTTT. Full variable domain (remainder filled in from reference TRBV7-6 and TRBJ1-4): GAGVSQSPRYKVTKRGQDVALRCDPISGHVSLYWYRQALGQGPEFLTYFNYEAQQDKSGLPNDRFSAERPEGSISTLTIQRTEQRDSAMYRCASSLNPPEGQVNEKLFFGSGTQLSVL.